This entry is about one T cell receptor (beta chain). The junction departs from the called germline gene at one end, perhaps through a read error. Clones were sequenced by immunoSEQ multiplex PCR, and TCRdb holds only the in-frame ones, with some missing. Here the sample spans 80,000 or so clones, about 87% being singletons. Germline V gene sequence: CDR1 SSHAT, CDR2 FNYEAQ (reference sequence). The CDR3 sequence is 15 residues long. This sample is part of a study of blood T cell repertoires in COVID-19. J is TRBJ2-3 and V is TRBV7-7; TRBD1 is a possible D gene (6 bases). The sequence was collected from a human donor in a cohort sampled during active COVID-19. Sample: peripheral blood. CDR3 bases: TGTGCTAGCAGCCTACAGGGAAGGAGCACAGATGCGCAGTATTTT. Protein sequence: CASSLQGRSTDAQYF.